Here is one TCR beta chain with its context. Data came from immunoSEQ multiplex PCR; TCRdb stores just in-frame clones and leaves some out. Among a few million clones listed, 80% to 95% were seen once. The ends lost 2 bases at V and 0 bases at J; junction bases unmatched: 4. The germline CDR1 and CDR2 sequences are KGHSH and LQKENI. The CDR3 runs 17 residues. The entry originates in a study of shared clonotypes between healthy human individuals. Study details: CD4 naive and CD4 memory each took three plates per donor, while CD8 naive took two and CD8 memory one.

This rearrangement joins TRBV18 to TRBJ2-7; 13 nucleotides match TRBD2. Source material: naive CD4+ T cells from PBMCs. The subset: CD45RA+ positively selected. The source of this sequence is a man aged 18 to 29 in good health. Some clones in this sample may be carry-over from other donors' samples. CDR3 in DNA: TGTGCCAGCTCACCAGTGGGACTAGCGGGAAGCTCCTACGAGCAGTACTTC. Translating gives CASSPVGLAGSSYEQYF.